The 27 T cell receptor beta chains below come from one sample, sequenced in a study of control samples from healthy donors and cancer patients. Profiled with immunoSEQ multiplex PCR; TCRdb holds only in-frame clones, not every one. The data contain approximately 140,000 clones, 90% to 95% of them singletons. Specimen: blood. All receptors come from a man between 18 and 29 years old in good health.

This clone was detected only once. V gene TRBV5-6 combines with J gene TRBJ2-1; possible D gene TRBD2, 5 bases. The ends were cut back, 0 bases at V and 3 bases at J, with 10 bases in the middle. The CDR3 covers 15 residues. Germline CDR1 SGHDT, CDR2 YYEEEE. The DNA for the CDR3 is TGTGCCAGCAGCTTGGATGTTGACTACTACAATGAGCAGTTCTTC. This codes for CASSLDVDYYNEQFF.

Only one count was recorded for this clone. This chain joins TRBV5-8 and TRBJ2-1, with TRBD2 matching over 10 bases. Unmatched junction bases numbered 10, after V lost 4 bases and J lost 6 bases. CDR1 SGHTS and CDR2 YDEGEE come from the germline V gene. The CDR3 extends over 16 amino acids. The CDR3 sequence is CASSLGVASGSNEQFF. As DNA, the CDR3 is TGTGCCAGCAGCCTGGGGGTGGCTAGCGGGAGCAATGAGCAGTTCTTC.

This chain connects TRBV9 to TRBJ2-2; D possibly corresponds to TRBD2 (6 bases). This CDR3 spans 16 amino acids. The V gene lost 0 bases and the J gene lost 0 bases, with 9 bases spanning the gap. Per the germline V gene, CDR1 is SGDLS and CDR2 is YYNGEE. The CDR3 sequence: CASSVGSGPNTGELFF. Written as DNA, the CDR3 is TGTGCCAGCAGCGTAGGTAGCGGACCGAACACCGGGGAGCTGTTTTTT.

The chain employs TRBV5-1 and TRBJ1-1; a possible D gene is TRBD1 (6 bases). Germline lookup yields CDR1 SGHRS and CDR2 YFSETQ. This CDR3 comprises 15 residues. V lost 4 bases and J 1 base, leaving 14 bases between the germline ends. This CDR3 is CASSLYGTTNTEAFF. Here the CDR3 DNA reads TGCGCCAGCAGCCTATACGGGACAACGAACACTGAAGCTTTCTTT.

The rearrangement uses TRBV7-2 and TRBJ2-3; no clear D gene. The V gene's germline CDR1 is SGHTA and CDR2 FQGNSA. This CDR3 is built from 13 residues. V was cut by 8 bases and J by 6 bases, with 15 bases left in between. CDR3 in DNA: TGTGCCAGCCTCCGGCCCCCGGTGGATACGCAGTATTTT. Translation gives CASLRPPVDTQYF.

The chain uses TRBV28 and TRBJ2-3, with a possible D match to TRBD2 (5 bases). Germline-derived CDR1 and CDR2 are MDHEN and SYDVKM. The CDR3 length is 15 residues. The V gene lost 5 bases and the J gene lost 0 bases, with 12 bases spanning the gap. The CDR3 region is CASSPPGGSTDTQYF. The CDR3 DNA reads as TGTGCCAGCAGTCCCCCCGGAGGTAGCACAGATACGCAGTATTTT.

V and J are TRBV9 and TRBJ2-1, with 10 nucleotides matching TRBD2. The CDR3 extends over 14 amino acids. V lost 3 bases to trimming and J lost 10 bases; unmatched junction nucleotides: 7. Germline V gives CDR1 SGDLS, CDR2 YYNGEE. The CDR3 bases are TGTGCCAGCAGCGCTGGGGTGACTAGCGGGGAGCAGTTCTTC. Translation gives CASSAGVTSGEQFF.

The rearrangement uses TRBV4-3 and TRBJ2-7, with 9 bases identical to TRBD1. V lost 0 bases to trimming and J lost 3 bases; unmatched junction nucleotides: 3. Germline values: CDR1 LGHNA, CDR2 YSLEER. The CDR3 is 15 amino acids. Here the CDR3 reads CASSQDRDRVYEQYF. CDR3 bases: TGCGCCAGCAGCCAAGATCGGGACAGGGTCTACGAGCAGTACTTC.

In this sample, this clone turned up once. CDR3 residues: CASSFSSGDQPQHF. CDR3 coding DNA: TGTGCCAGCAGTTTCTCGTCGGGGGATCAGCCCCAGCATTTT. The V and J genes are TRBV27 and TRBJ1-5, with D maybe TRBD1 (5 bases). CDR1 is MNHEY, CDR2 SMNVEV, per germline (reference sequence). CDR3 size: 14 residues. Trimming pared 3 bases from V and 5 bases from J, leaving 11 bases between.

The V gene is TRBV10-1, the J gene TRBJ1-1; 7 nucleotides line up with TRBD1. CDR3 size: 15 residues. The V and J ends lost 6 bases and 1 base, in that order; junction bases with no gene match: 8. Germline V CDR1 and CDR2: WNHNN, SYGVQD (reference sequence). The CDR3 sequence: CASRMRRGQNTEAFF. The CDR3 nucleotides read TGCGCCAGCAGAATGAGAAGGGGGCAGAACACTGAAGCTTTCTTT.

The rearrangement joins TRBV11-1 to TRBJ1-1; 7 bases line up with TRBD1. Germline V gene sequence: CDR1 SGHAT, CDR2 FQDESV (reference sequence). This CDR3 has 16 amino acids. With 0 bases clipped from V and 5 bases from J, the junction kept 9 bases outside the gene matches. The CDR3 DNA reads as TGTGCCAGCAGCTTAGCTCGACAGGGACTGGGTACTGAAGCTTTCTTT. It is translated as CASSLARQGLGTEAFF.

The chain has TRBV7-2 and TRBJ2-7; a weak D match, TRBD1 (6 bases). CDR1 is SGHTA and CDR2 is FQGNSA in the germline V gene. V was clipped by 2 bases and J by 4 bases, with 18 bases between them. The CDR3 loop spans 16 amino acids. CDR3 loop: CASSLQGGALVYEQYF. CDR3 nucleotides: TGTGCCAGCAGCTTACAAGGGGGTGCCCTGGTTTACGAGCAGTACTTC.

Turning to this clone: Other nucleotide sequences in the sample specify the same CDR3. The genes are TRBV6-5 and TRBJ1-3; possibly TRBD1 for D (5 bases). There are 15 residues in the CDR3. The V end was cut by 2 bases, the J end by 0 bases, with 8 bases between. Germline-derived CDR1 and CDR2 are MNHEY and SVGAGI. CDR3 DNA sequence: TGTGCCAGCAGTTACAGGGGAAGCTCTGGAAACACCATATATTTT. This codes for CASSYRGSSGNTIYF.

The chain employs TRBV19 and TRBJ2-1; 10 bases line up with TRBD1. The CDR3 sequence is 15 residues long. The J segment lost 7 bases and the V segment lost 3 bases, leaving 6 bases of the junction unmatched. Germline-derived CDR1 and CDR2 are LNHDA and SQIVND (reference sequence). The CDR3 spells CASSILGQGRNEQFF. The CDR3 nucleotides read TGTGCCAGTAGTATTTTGGGACAGGGGCGAAATGAGCAGTTCTTC.

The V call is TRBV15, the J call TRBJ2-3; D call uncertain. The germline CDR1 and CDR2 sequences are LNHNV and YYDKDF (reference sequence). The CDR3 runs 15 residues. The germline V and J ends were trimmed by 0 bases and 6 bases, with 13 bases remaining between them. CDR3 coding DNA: TGTGCCACCAGCAGAGATAAGCACCCCGGGGATACGCAGTATTTT. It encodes CATSRDKHPGDTQYF. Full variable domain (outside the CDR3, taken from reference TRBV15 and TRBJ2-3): DAMVIQNPRYQVTQFGKPVTLSCSQTLNHNVMYWYQQKSSQAPKLLFHYYDKDFNNEADTPDNFQSRRPNTSFCFLDIRSPGLGDTAMYLCATSRDKHPGDTQYFGPGTRLTVL.

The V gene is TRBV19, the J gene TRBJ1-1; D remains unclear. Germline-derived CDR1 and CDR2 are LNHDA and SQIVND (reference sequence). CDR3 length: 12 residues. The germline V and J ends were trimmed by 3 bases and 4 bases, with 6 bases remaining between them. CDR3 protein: CASSMRPTEAFF. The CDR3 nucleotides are TGTGCCAGTAGTATGCGGCCCACTGAAGCTTTCTTT.

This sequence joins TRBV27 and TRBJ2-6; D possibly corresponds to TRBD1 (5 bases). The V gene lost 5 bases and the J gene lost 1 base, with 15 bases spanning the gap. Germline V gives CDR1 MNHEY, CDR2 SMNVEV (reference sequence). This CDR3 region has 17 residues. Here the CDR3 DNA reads TGTGCCAGCAGTCAACAACTCAGGGCGTCTGGGGCCAACGTCCTGACTTTC. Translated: CASSQQLRASGANVLTF.

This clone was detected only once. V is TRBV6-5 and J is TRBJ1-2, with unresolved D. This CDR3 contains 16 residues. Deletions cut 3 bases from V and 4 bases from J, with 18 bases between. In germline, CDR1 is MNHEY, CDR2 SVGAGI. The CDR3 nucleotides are TGTGCCAGCAGTTATTTTTCCCTCGGAGGTAGCTATGGCTACACCTTC. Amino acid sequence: CASSYFSLGGSYGYTF.

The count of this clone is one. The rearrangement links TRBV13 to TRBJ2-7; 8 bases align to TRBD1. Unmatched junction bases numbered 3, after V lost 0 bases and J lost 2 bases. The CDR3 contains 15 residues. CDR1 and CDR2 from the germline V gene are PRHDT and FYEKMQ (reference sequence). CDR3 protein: CASSLGRQGTYEQYF. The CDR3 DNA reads TGTGCCAGCAGCTTAGGGCGACAGGGGACCTACGAGCAGTACTTC. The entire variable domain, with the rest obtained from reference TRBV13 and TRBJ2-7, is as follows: AAGVIQSPRHLIKEKRETATLKCYPIPRHDTVYWYQQGPGQDPQFLISFYEKMQSDKGSIPDRFSAQQFSDYHSELNMSSLELGDSALYFCASSLGRQGTYEQYFGPGTRLTVT.

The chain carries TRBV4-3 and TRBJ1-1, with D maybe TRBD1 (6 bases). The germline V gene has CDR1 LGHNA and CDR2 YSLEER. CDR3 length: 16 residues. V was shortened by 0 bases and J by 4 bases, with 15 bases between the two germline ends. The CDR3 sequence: CASSQEGAGQFTEAFF. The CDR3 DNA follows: TGCGCCAGCAGCCAAGAGGGGGCCGGACAATTCACTGAAGCTTTCTTT.

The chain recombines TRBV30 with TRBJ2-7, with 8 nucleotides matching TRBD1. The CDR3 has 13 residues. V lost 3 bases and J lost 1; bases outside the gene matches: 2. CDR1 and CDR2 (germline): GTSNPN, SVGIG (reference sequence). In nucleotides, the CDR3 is TGTGCCTGGAGGAGGGACAGGTCCTACGAGCAGTACTTC. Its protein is CAWRRDRSYEQYF.

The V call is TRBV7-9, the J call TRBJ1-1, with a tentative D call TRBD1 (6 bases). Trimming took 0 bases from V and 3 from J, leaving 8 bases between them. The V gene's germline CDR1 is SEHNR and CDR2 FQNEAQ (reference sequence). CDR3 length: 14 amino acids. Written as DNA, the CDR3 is TGTGCCAGCAGCTTAGCTTCAGGGGACACTGAAGCTTTCTTT. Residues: CASSLASGDTEAFF.

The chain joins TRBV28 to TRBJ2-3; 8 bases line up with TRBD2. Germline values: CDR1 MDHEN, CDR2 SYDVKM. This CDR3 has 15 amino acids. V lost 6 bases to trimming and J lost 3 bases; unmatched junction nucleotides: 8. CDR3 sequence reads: CASSRGGVSTDTQYF. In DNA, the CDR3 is TGTGCCAGCAGCCGGGGGGGGGTTTCGACAGATACGCAGTATTTT.

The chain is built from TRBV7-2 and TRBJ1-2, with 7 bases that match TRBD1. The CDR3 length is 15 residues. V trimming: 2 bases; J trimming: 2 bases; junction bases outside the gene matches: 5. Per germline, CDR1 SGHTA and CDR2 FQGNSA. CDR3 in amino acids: CASSLSGGANYGYTF. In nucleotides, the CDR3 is TGTGCCAGCAGCTTATCAGGGGGAGCGAACTATGGCTACACCTTC.

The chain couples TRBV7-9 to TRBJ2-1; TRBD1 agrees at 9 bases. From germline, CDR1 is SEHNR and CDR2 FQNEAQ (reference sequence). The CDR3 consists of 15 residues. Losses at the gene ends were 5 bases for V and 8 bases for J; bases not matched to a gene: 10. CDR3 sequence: CASSEGQGFFDEQFF. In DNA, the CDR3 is TGTGCCAGCAGCGAGGGACAGGGTTTCTTCGATGAGCAGTTCTTC.

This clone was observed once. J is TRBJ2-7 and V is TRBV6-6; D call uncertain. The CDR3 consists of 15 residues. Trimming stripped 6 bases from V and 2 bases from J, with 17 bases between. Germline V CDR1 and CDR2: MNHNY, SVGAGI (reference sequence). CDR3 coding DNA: TGTGCCAGCAGCTACCCTCGTGAAGACGCCTACGAGCAGTACTTC. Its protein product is CASSYPREDAYEQYF.

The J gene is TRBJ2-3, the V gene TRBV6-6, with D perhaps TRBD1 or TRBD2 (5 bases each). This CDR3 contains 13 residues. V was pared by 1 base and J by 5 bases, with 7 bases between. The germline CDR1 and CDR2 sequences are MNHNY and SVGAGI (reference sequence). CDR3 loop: CASSYWGRDTQYF. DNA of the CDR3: TGTGCCAGCAGTTACTGGGGGAGAGATACGCAGTATTTT.